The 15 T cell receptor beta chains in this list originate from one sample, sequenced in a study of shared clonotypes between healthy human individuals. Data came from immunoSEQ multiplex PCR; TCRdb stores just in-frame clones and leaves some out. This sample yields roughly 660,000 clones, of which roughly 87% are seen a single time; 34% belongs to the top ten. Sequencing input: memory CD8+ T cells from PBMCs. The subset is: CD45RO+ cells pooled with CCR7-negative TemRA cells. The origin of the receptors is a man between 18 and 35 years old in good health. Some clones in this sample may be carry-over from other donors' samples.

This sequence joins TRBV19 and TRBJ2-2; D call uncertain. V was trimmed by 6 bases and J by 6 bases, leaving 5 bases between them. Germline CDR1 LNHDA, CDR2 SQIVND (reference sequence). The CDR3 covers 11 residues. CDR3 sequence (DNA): TGTGCCAGTAGCTTACCCGGGGAGCTGTTTTTT. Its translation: CASSLPGELFF. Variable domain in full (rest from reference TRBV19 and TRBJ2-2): DGGITQSPKYLFRKEGQNVTLSCEQNLNHDAMYWYRQDPGQGLRLIYYSQIVNDFQKGDIAEGYSVSREKKESFPLTVTSAQKNPTAFYLCASSLPGELFFGEGSRLTVL.

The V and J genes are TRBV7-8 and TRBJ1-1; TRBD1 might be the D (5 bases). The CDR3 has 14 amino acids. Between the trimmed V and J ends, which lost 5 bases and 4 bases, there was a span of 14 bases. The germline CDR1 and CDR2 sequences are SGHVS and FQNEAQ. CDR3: CASSVTGRGTEAFF. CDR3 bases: TGTGCCAGCAGCGTCACAGGTCGTGGCACTGAAGCTTTCTTT.

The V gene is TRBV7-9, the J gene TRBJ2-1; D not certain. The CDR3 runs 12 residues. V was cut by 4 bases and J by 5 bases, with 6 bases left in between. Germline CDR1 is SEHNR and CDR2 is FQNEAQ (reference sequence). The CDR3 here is CASSSTDNEQFF. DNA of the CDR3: TGTGCCAGCAGCTCTACAGACAATGAGCAGTTCTTC.

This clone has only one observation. Written as DNA, the CDR3 is TGTGCCAGCAGCCATCATCTCCGCACCGGGGAGCTGTTTTTT. Translating gives CASSHHLRTGELFF. The rearrangement joins TRBV14 to TRBJ2-2; no reliable D call. Per germline, CDR1 SGHDN and CDR2 FVKESK. Trimming cost V 3 bases and J 4 bases, with 9 bases left between them. This CDR3 region has 14 residues.

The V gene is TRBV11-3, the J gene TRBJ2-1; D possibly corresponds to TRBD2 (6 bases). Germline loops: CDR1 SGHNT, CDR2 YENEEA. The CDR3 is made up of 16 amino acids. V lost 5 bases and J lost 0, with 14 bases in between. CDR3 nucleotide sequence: TGTGCCAGCAGCCGGAGGGACGGAAGCTCCTACAATGAGCAGTTCTTC. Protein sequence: CASSRRDGSSYNEQFF.

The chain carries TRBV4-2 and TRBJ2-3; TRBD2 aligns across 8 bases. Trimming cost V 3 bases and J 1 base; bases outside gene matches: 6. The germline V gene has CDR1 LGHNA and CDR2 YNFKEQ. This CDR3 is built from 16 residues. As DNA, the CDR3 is TGTGCCAGCAGCCAGGGACTAGTAGTTGGCACAGATACGCAGTATTTT. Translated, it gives CASSQGLVVGTDTQYF.

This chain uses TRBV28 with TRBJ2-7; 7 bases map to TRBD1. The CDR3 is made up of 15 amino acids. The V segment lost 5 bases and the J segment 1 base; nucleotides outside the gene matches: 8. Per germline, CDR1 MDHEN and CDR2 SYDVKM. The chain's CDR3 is CASSRRGLLSYEQYF. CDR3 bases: TGTGCCAGCAGTCGTAGGGGGCTGTTATCCTACGAGCAGTACTTC.

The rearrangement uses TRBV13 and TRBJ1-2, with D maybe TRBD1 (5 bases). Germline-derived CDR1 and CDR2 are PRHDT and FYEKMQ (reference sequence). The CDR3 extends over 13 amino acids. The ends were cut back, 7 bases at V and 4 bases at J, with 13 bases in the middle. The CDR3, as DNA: TGTGCCAGCACCCCCGGGGGAACCTATGGCTACACCTTC. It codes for CASTPGGTYGYTF.

In DNA form, the CDR3 reads TGCGCCAGCAGCTCCCAGGGACAGGGGGAGACCCAGTACTTC. Encoded protein: CASSSQGQGETQYF. The chain carries TRBV5-1 and TRBJ2-5; 10 bases line up with TRBD1. Germline V lookup: CDR1 SGHRS, CDR2 YFSETQ. Losses at the gene ends were 3 bases for V and 5 bases for J; bases not matched to a gene: 4. This CDR3 is 14 amino acids long.

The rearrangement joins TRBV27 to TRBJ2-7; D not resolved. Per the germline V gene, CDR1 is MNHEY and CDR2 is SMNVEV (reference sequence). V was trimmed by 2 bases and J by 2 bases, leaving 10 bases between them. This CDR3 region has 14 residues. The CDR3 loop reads CASSLTGGAYEQYF. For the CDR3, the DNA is TGTGCCAGCAGTTTAACCGGCGGTGCCTACGAGCAGTACTTC.

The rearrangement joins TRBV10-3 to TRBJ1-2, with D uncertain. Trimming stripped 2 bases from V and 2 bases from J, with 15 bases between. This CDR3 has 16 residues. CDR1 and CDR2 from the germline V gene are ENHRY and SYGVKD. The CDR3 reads CAISEPGREINYGYTF. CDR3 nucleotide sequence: TGTGCCATCAGTGAGCCAGGTCGAGAAATAAACTATGGCTACACCTTC.

CDR3 residues: CASSDHLRGDNQPQHF. The CDR3, as DNA: TGTGCCAGCAGCGACCATTTACGGGGTGACAATCAGCCCCAGCATTTT. V gene TRBV7-8 combines with J gene TRBJ1-5; D remains ambiguous. The ends were cut back, 5 bases at V and 3 bases at J, with 17 bases in the middle. The CDR3 is 16 amino acids. Germline lookup yields CDR1 SGHVS and CDR2 FQNEAQ.

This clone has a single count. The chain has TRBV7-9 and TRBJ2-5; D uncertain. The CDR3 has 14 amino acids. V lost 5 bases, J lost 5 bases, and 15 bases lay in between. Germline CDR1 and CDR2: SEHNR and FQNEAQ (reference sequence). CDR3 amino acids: CASSPSPRLETQYF. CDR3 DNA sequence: TGTGCCAGCAGCCCCAGTCCTCGTTTGGAGACCCAGTACTTC.

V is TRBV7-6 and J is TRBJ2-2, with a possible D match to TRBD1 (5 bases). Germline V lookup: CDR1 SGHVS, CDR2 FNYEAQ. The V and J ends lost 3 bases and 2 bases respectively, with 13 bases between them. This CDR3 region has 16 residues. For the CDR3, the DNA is TGTGCCAGCAGCTTTAGACTGGGGCGCAACACCGGGGAGCTGTTTTTT. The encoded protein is CASSFRLGRNTGELFF.

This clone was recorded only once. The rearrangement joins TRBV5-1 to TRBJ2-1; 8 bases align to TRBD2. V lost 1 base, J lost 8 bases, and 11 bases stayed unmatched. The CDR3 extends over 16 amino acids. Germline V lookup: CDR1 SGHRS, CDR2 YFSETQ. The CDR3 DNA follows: TGCGCCAGCAGCTTGATCGGGACTAGGAGTAGTTATGAGCAGTTCTTC. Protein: CASSLIGTRSSYEQFF.